This T cell receptor beta chain was sequenced in a study of cytomegalovirus exposure and HLA in healthy donors. Points from the study as a whole: A link between a missense DCLRE1C variant and TCR beta V- and J-gene trimming emerged from a later analysis. Follow-up analysis seemed to connect common viral pathogens with several of the most significant clusters identified. In a later analysis, TCR association rates varied by HLA locus: DRB1 most, HLA-C fewest.

A multiplex PCR was run with 60 Vbeta primers and 13 Jbeta primers. TCRdb's table, derived via immunoSEQ multiplex PCR, lists solely in-frame clones and lacks some. The sample is made up of almost 40,000 clones, and the top ten hold 2.5% to 3.5% of it. Regarding this clone: Antigen: not known.

Trimming removed 3 bases at V and 4 bases at J, with 17 bases between. This CDR3 is 16 amino acids long. Germline CDR1 and CDR2: SGDLS and YYNGEE. This clonotype was obtained from a woman younger than 45 in good health and CMV-seropositive. The chain uses TRBV9 and TRBJ1-3; TRBD1 is a possible D gene (5 bases). Material: PBMCs. CDR3 in amino acids: CASSAGAQGAGNTIYF. In DNA form, the CDR3 reads TGTGCCAGCAGCGCTGGTGCCCAGGGCGCGGGAAACACCATATATTTT.